One sample yielded the 25 T cell receptor beta chains listed below, sequenced in a study of cytomegalovirus exposure and HLA in healthy donors (dated by TCRdb to 2016 to 2017). The receptor library was made with the immunoSEQ multiplex PCR assay. A mixture of 60 forward primers for TCR Vbeta segments and 13 reverse primers for TCR Jbeta segments was used in the multiplex PCR. The clones in this table, taken by TCRdb from immuneACCESS, are in-frame only. Not every clone is retained; where verified, under half of the shortfall comes from an unresolved V gene, and the cause of the rest is unknown. In this sample the table shows over 150,000 clones, roughly 80% of which occur a single time. The top ten hold under 5% of the sample. The sequenced material came from PBMCs. The receptors stem from a man younger than 30 in good health and CMV-seronegative.

V gene TRBV7-2 combines with J gene TRBJ2-1; 10 nucleotides align to TRBD2. The CDR3 sequence is 15 residues long. The V gene's germline CDR1 is SGHTA and CDR2 FQGNSA. V lost 5 bases and J lost 3; bases outside the gene matches: 4. The CDR3: CASSRTSGIYNEQFF. The CDR3, as DNA: TGTGCCAGCAGCCGAACTAGCGGGATCTACAATGAGCAGTTCTTC.

The V and J genes are TRBV11-2 and TRBJ2-5, with TRBD2 matching over 7 bases. J gave up 5 bases and V 5 bases, and 8 bases lay outside the gene matches. There are 14 residues in the CDR3. The germline V gene has CDR1 SGHAT and CDR2 FQNNGV. The CDR3 DNA follows: TGTGCCAGCAGCCCTGGACTAGACCGGGAGACCCAGTACTTC. Translating gives CASSPGLDRETQYF.

The genes are TRBV7-9 and TRBJ1-2; D is possibly TRBD1 (6 bases). Trimming took 2 bases from V and 1 from J, leaving 8 bases between them. The germline V gene encodes CDR1 SEHNR and CDR2 FQNEAQ (reference sequence). CDR3 length: 14 residues. The DNA of the CDR3 is TGTGCCAGCAGCTTAAAGGACAGTAACTATGGCTACACCTTC. Translated: CASSLKDSNYGYTF.

For the CDR3, the DNA is TGTGCCAGCAGTTCAGGGGTCACCGGGGAGCTGTTTTTT. This translates into CASSSGVTGELFF. V gene TRBV6-1 combines with J gene TRBJ2-2; D might be TRBD1 (6 bases). Trimming pared 5 bases from V and 4 bases from J, leaving 8 bases between. Germline V lookup: CDR1 MNHNS, CDR2 SASEGT. The CDR3 spans 13 residues.

The chain recombines TRBV4-1 with TRBJ1-1; no reliable D call. Germline V CDR1 and CDR2: MGHRA, YSYEKL. The V gene lost 6 bases and the J gene lost 3 bases, with 14 bases spanning the gap. There are 14 residues in the CDR3. The CDR3 is CASSPPLRDTEAFF. DNA for the CDR3: TGCGCCAGCAGTCCCCCCCTGAGGGACACTGAAGCTTTCTTT.

This clone came up once. The chain recombines TRBV7-8 with TRBJ2-7, with TRBD2 as a possible D gene (5 bases). The CDR3 has 13 amino acids. Between the trimmed V and J ends, which lost 6 bases and 4 bases, there was a span of 13 bases. Germline CDR1 reads SGHVS; CDR2 reads FQNEAQ. The CDR3 nucleotides are TGTGCCAGCAGGAATAGAAGCGGTTACGAGCAGTACTTC. Protein product: CASRNRSGYEQYF.

The V gene is TRBV28, the J gene TRBJ1-3; D unresolved. Looked up from germline, CDR1 is MDHEN and CDR2 is SYDVKM. V lost 2 bases to trimming and J lost 0 bases, with 8 bases between them. This CDR3 is 15 amino acids long. CDR3 sequence reads: CASSLGSYSGNTIYF. DNA of the CDR3: TGTGCCAGCAGTTTAGGTAGTTACTCTGGAAACACCATATATTTT.

The chain links TRBV13 to TRBJ2-2; no reliable D call. Germline V gene data show CDR1 as PRHDT and CDR2 as FYEKMQ (reference sequence). The CDR3 is 12 residues long. V was pared by 2 bases and J by 6 bases, with 4 bases between. The CDR3 spells CASSLFSGELFF. The CDR3 nucleotides read TGTGCCAGCAGCTTATTCTCCGGGGAGCTGTTTTTT.

The V and J genes are TRBV6-1 and TRBJ1-6; D remains unclear. V was clipped by 0 bases and J by 7 bases, with 13 bases between them. This CDR3 has 16 residues. Per the germline V gene, CDR1 is MNHNS and CDR2 is SASEGT. The CDR3 reads CASSEAEWAGNSPLHF. The CDR3 DNA reads as TGTGCCAGCAGTGAAGCAGAATGGGCGGGGAATTCACCCCTCCACTTT.

The chain has TRBV5-4 and TRBJ1-5; 7 nucleotides align to TRBD1. J was trimmed by 4 bases and V by 0 bases; bases with no gene match: 16. CDR3 length: 19 residues. Germline loops: CDR1 SGHNT, CDR2 YYREEE (reference sequence). CDR3 nucleotides: TGTGCCAGCAGCTTGGGCAGGAGGCAGGGGGAGACTCGGAATCAGCCCCAGCATTTT. Translation gives CASSLGRRQGETRNQPQHF.

The chain couples TRBV18 to TRBJ1-4; D might be TRBD1 (6 bases). The CDR3 length is 14 residues. Trimming left V 4 bases short and J 7 bases short, with 13 bases between. Germline CDR1 is KGHSH and CDR2 is LQKENI. DNA for the CDR3: TGTGCCAGCTCACATAAGGACAGACGTGAAAAACTGTTTTTT. It encodes CASSHKDRREKLFF.

The J gene is TRBJ1-5, the V gene TRBV19; TRBD1 matches 8 bases. The CDR3 spans 16 residues. V shed 0 bases, J shed 0 bases, and the junction held 1 base outside the gene matches. Germline values: CDR1 LNHDA, CDR2 SQIVND (reference sequence). This CDR3 is CASSIEQGVSNQPQHF. Here the CDR3 DNA reads TGTGCCAGTAGTATAGAACAGGGGGTTAGCAATCAGCCCCAGCATTTT.

CDR3 region: CASSLGGRAEAFF. The CDR3 region has the DNA TGCGCCAGCAGCTTAGGAGGGAGGGCTGAAGCTTTCTTT. The J gene is TRBJ1-1, the V gene TRBV5-1; no firm D call. The length of the CDR3 is 13 residues. Between the trimmed V and J ends, which lost 2 bases and 6 bases, there was a span of 11 bases. The V gene's germline CDR1 is SGHRS and CDR2 YFSETQ. Variable domain in full (rest from reference TRBV5-1 and TRBJ1-1): KAGVTQTPRYLIKTRGQQVTLSCSPISGHRSVSWYQQTPGQGLQFLFEYFSETQRNKGNFPGRFSGRQFSNSRSEMNVSTLELGDSALYLCASSLGGRAEAFFGQGTRLTVV.

This clone has a single count. V gene TRBV12-5 combines with J gene TRBJ1-3; tentatively, D is TRBD1 (5 bases). The V gene lost 2 bases and the J gene lost 2 bases, with 10 bases spanning the gap. Germline V CDR1 and CDR2: LGHNT, FRNRAP. The length of the CDR3 is 15 residues. The CDR3 spells CASGLQGSPGNTIYF. CDR3 in DNA: TGTGCTAGTGGTTTGCAGGGAAGCCCTGGAAACACCATATATTTT.

The chain has TRBV19 and TRBJ1-5; the D gene is possibly TRBD1 (5 bases). Germline CDR1 and CDR2: LNHDA and SQIVND (reference sequence). The CDR3 is made up of 14 amino acids. V was trimmed by 9 bases and J by 3 bases, leaving 15 bases between them. The CDR3 nucleotides are TGTGCCAGCACGGATAGCAGGGTCAATCAGCCCCAGCATTTT. Translation: CASTDSRVNQPQHF.

V usage is TRBV7-6 and J usage is TRBJ2-6; possibly TRBD2 for D (5 bases). V shed 3 bases and J shed 0 bases, with 12 bases lying between them. This CDR3 contains 17 residues. Per germline, CDR1 SGHVS and CDR2 FNYEAQ. The CDR3 loop is CASSLRATLSGANVLTF. CDR3 bases: TGTGCCAGCAGCTTGCGGGCTACCCTCTCTGGGGCCAACGTCCTGACTTTC.

The chain combines TRBV2 with TRBJ1-6; 8 nucleotides line up with TRBD1. Trimming at V came to 6 bases and at J to 10 bases, leaving 8 bases not matched to a gene. Germline assignment: CDR1 SNHLY and CDR2 FYNNEI. The CDR3 is 14 amino acids. In nucleotides, the CDR3 is TGTGCCAGCAGACCCGGGACAGGACGGTCACCCCTCCACTTT. Its translation: CASRPGTGRSPLHF.

This chain links TRBV28 with TRBJ1-2; 9 bases are a match to TRBD1. Germline V gene lookup returns CDR1 MDHEN and CDR2 SYDVKM. This CDR3 has 16 amino acids. Germline trimming cut 3 bases from V and 8 bases from J; bases unmatched to any gene: 13. CDR3 region: CASSFPSGTGNFGYTF. In DNA, the CDR3 is TGTGCCAGCAGTTTTCCGTCCGGGACAGGGAATTTCGGCTACACCTTC.

This chain joins TRBV29-1 and TRBJ2-2; D is perhaps TRBD2 (6 bases). V was cut by 5 bases and J by 3 bases, with 13 bases left in between. This CDR3 is 14 amino acids long. Germline CDR1 and CDR2: SQVTM and ANQGSEA. The CDR3 sequence is CSVRAGPDTGELFF. The DNA of the CDR3 is TGCAGCGTTCGCGCGGGGCCGGACACCGGGGAGCTGTTTTTT.

The V and J genes are TRBV19 and TRBJ2-5; 10 bases fit TRBD1. The J call may be mistaken, given a closer DNA end match to TRBJ2-7. Germline V gene lookup returns CDR1 LNHDA and CDR2 SQIVND (reference sequence). The CDR3 totals 15 residues. The CDR3 here is CASSRRDRGYYEQYF. In DNA form, the CDR3 reads TGTGCCAGTAGTCGGCGGGACAGGGGATATTACGAGCAGTACTTC.

The rearrangement links TRBV15 to TRBJ2-3; the match to TRBD2 covers 12 bases. Trimming removed 3 bases from V and 6 bases from J; junction bases left unmatched: 7. CDR1 and CDR2 (germline): LNHNV, YYDKDF (reference sequence). The CDR3 covers 16 residues. The CDR3 spells CATSSDPGLAGDTQYF. CDR3 coding DNA: TGTGCCACCAGCAGTGATCCAGGACTAGCGGGGGATACGCAGTATTTT.

The gene calls are TRBV5-6 and TRBJ1-2, with D unclear. The germline V and J ends were trimmed by 3 bases and 2 bases, with 8 bases remaining between them. CDR1 is SGHDT and CDR2 is YYEEEE in the germline V gene. The CDR3 consists of 13 residues. In nucleotides, the CDR3 is TGTGCCAGCAGCTCGACTGCAAACTATGGCTACACCTTC. It yields the protein CASSSTANYGYTF.

The J gene is TRBJ2-2, the V gene TRBV9; D might be TRBD1 (6 bases). Trimming removed 7 bases at V and 2 bases at J, with 12 bases between. There are 14 residues in the CDR3. CDR1 SGDLS and CDR2 YYNGEE come from the germline V gene. CDR3 coding DNA: TGTGCCAGCTCCAGGGGTCCCAACACCGGGGAGCTGTTTTTT. Residues: CASSRGPNTGELFF.

This clone was found a few times. V is TRBV7-9 and J is TRBJ1-1, with D hard to call. The germline gives CDR1 SEHNR, CDR2 FQNEAQ (reference sequence). The CDR3 has 13 amino acids. V was cut by 2 bases and J by 0 bases, with 4 bases left in between. The CDR3: CASSLIMNTEAFF. The CDR3 region has the DNA TGTGCCAGCAGCTTAATCATGAACACTGAAGCTTTCTTT.

The chain couples TRBV5-1 to TRBJ2-7; D is possibly TRBD2 (5 bases). The CDR3 covers 15 residues. The V gene's germline CDR1 is SGHRS and CDR2 YFSETQ. V was clipped by 4 bases and J by 3 bases, with 17 bases between them. CDR3 sequence (DNA): TGCGCCAGCAGCAGGATGGGAGAGGGATACTACGAGCAGTACTTC. It yields the protein CASSRMGEGYYEQYF.